A single sample gave rise to the 12 T cell receptor beta chains below, sequenced in a study of blood T cells in healthy people across ages. The use of a sample-barcoded 5' primer and a J-beta primer mix characterized a second PCR of about 7 to 12 cycles. MiXCR, applied by TCRdb to the 5' RACE reads, yields one record per CDR3 protein. Of more than 800,000 distinct CDR3 sequences detected, 25% to 30% appear once; the ten largest clones hold roughly a sixth. The sample comprised blood. The source is a woman of 80 years or more in good health.

This clonotype appeared many times. The chain recombines TRBV18 with TRBJ2-1, with 9 bases aligning to TRBD1. The CDR3 is made up of 15 amino acids. V lost 2 bases to trimming and J lost 7 bases; unmatched junction nucleotides: 6. Germline V CDR1 and CDR2: KGHSH, LQKENI. The CDR3 nucleotides read TGTGCCAGCTCACCAAGTAGGACAGGGGAAAATGAGCAGTTCTTC. Its protein product is CASSPSRTGENEQFF.

Many counts were recorded for this clonotype. This chain uses TRBV9 with TRBJ2-7; 9 positions agree with TRBD1. Unmatched junction bases numbered 4, after V lost 0 bases and J lost 6 bases. The CDR3 is 14 residues long. Germline CDR1 is SGDLS and CDR2 is YYNGEE. CDR3 amino acids: CASSVGDRVGEQYF. The CDR3, as DNA: TGTGCCAGCAGCGTAGGGGACAGGGTCGGCGAGCAGTACTTC. Drawing the rest from reference TRBV9 and TRBJ2-7, the complete variable domain is DSGVTQTPKHLITATGQRVTLRCSPRSGDLSVYWYQQSLDQGLQFLIQYYNGEERAKGNILERFSAQQFPDLHSELNLSSLELGDSALYFCASSVGDRVGEQYFGPGTRLTVT.

A few counts support this clonotype. The chain has TRBV28 and TRBJ2-7, with D uncertain. Germline V gene lookup returns CDR1 MDHEN and CDR2 SYDVKM. Trimming took 8 bases from V and 6 from J, leaving 14 bases between them. The CDR3 is made up of 12 amino acids. CDR3 amino acids: CASSRELPEQYF. The CDR3 region has the DNA TGTGCCAGCTCTCGTGAACTGCCCGAGCAGTACTTC.

The sample holds a few counts of this clonotype. The chain recombines TRBV12-3 or TRBV12-4 with TRBJ1-4; 7 bases map to TRBD1. V was clipped by 6 bases and J by 5 bases; unmatched bases: 9. This CDR3 contains 15 residues. CDR3 residues: CASSKPGQINEKLFF. As DNA, the CDR3 is TGTGCCAGCAGCAAACCGGGACAGATAAATGAAAAACTGTTTTTT.

This chain joins TRBV6-2 or TRBV6-3 and TRBJ2-1; 7 nucleotides match TRBD2. Gene TRBJ2-7 matches the end of the DNA better, so the J call may be wrong. Germline V gene sequence: CDR1 MNHEY, CDR2 SVGEGT. The CDR3 has 15 residues. The CDR3 protein is CASSAPLTSPHEQYF. The CDR3 coding sequence is TGTGCCAGCAGTGCCCCTCTGACTAGCCCCCATGAGCAGTACTTC.

The rearrangement links TRBV13 to TRBJ2-6, with TRBD2 matching 7 bases. The V gene end was trimmed by 3 bases and the J gene end by 4 bases; junction bases not matched to a gene: 9. Germline V gene lookup returns CDR1 PRHDT and CDR2 FYEKMQ (reference sequence). The CDR3 is 17 residues long. The DNA of the CDR3 is TGTGCCAGCAGCTTCGGTAGGGAGGGTGTGGGGGCCAACGTCCTGACTTTC. This codes for CASSFGREGVGANVLTF.

This clonotype has ten or more counts. The chain uses TRBV12-3 or TRBV12-4 and TRBJ2-1; TRBD2 matches at 8 bases. This CDR3 is built from 17 residues. The trim removed 1 base at V and 8 bases at J, leaving 13 bases unmatched. In nucleotides, the CDR3 is TGTGCCAGCAGTTTAGGGGGTCGAGCGGGGGCGGCCCATGAGCAGTTCTTC. Protein: CASSLGGRAGAAHEQFF.

In this sample, this clonotype turned up a few times. The J gene is TRBJ2-6, the V gene TRBV6-2 or TRBV6-3; a weak D match, TRBD1 (6 bases). The CDR3 runs 17 residues. CDR1 is MNHEY, CDR2 SVGEGT, per germline. The germline V and J ends were trimmed by 3 bases and 0 bases, with 12 bases remaining between them. CDR3 nucleotides: TGTGCCAGCAGTTATCTACAGGGAGCCTCTGGGGCCAACGTCCTGACTTTC. Encoded protein: CASSYLQGASGANVLTF.

V and J are TRBV7-2 and TRBJ2-1; TRBD2 matches 11 bases. This CDR3 spans 15 amino acids. The trim removed 7 bases at V and 2 bases at J, leaving 4 bases unmatched. Germline V lookup: CDR1 SGHTA, CDR2 FQGNSA. The CDR3 sequence is CASTDSGRAYNEQFF. The CDR3 DNA follows: TGTGCCAGCACCGATAGCGGGAGGGCCTACAATGAGCAGTTCTTC.

As to this clonotype: A much larger clone sits a single nucleotide away, making a read error possible. This chain joins TRBV7-2 and TRBJ1-2; TRBD1 might be the D (5 bases). The germline V and J ends were trimmed by 5 bases and 7 bases, with 14 bases remaining between them. Germline V gene data show CDR1 as SGHTA and CDR2 as FQGNSA. This CDR3 contains 13 residues. This chain's CDR3 is CASSMWGEFGYTF. DNA of the CDR3: TGTGCCAGCAGCATGTGGGGCGAGTTTGGCTACACCTTC.

V is TRBV5-6 and J is TRBJ1-2; TRBD1 is a possible D gene (5 bases). CDR3 size: 13 residues. Trimming took off 1 base at V and 8 bases at J, with 12 bases between the two ends. Germline V gives CDR1 SGHDT, CDR2 YYEEEE. CDR3 amino acids: CASSLWGNEGYTF. CDR3 bases: TGTGCCAGCAGCTTGTGGGGGAACGAGGGCTACACCTTC.

A few counts support this clonotype. The gene calls are TRBV12-3 or TRBV12-4 and TRBJ1-1; 9 bases line up with TRBD1. CDR3 length: 14 residues. Trimming cost V 6 bases and J 4 bases; bases outside gene matches: 6. CDR3 residues: CASRTTGGITEAFF. The CDR3 bases are TGTGCCAGCAGAACCACAGGGGGCATCACTGAAGCTTTCTTT.